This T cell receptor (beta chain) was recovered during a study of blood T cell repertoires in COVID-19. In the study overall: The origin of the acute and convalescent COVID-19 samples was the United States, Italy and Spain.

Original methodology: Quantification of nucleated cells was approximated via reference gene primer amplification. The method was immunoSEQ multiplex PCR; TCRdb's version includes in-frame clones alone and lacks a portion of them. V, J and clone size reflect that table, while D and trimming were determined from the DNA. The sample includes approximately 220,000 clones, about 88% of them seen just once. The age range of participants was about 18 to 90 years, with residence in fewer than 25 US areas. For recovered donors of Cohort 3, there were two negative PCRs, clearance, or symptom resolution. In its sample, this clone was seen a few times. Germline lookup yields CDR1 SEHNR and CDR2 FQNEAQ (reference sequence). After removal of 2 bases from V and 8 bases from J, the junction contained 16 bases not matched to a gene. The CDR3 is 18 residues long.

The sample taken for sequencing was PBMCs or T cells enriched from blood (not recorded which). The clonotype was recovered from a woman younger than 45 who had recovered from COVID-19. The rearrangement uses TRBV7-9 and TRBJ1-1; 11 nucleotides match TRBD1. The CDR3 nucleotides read TGTGCCAGCAGCTTAAAGTTTCGGGGGGACAGGGGGTATCCCGAAGCTTTCTTT. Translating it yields CASSLKFRGDRGYPEAFF.